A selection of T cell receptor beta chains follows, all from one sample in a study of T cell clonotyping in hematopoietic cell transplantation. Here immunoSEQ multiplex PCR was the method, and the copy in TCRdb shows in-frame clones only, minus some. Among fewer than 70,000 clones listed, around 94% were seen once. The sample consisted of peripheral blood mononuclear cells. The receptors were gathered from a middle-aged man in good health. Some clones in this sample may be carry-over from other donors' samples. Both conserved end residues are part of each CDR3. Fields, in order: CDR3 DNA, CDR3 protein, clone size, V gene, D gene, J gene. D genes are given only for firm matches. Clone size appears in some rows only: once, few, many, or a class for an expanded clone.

CDR3nt: TGTGCCAGCAGGGTAGTTAGCTACGGTACGCAGTATTTT; CDR3aa: CASRVVSYGTQYF; abundance: .; v_gene: TRBV6-4; d_gene: .; j_gene: TRBJ2-3
CDR3nt: TGTGCCAGCAGTTACGCAATTAGCGGGGGAAACTACGAGCAGTACTTC; CDR3aa: CASSYAISGGNYEQYF; abundance: .; v_gene: TRBV6-6; d_gene: TRBD2; j_gene: TRBJ2-7
CDR3nt: TGTGCCAGCAGTCTTCAGATTGGATACAATGAGCAGTTCTTC; CDR3aa: CASSLQIGYNEQFF; abundance: .; v_gene: TRBV27; d_gene: .; j_gene: TRBJ2-1
CDR3nt: TGTGCCAGCAGCTTTGGGGGCGGATATAATTCACCCCTCCACTTT; CDR3aa: CASSFGGGYNSPLHF; abundance: .; v_gene: TRBV5-6; d_gene: .; j_gene: TRBJ1-6
CDR3nt: TGTGCCAGCAGTTACGGGACTAGCGCTCACGAGCAGTACTTC; CDR3aa: CASSYGTSAHEQYF; abundance: once; v_gene: TRBV6-5; d_gene: TRBD2; j_gene: TRBJ2-7
CDR3nt: TGTGCCAGCAGGGGGGGTGGAGAGACCCAGTACTTC; CDR3aa: CASRGGGETQYF; abundance: .; v_gene: TRBV2; d_gene: .; j_gene: TRBJ2-5
CDR3nt: TGTGCCACCCGAGGGGGCCTAACCTACGAGCAGTACTTC; CDR3aa: CATRGGLTYEQYF; abundance: .; v_gene: TRBV2; d_gene: TRBD1; j_gene: TRBJ2-7
CDR3nt: TGTGCCAGCAGCGGGGGACAGGGGCCCCCCGTTGACACCGGGGAGCTGTTTTTT; CDR3aa: CASSGGQGPPVDTGELFF; abundance: .; v_gene: TRBV28; d_gene: TRBD1; j_gene: TRBJ2-2
CDR3nt: TGCGCCAGCAGCCAAGATCTCGCCGTGCTGGCTTATGGCTACACCTTC; CDR3aa: CASSQDLAVLAYGYTF; abundance: .; v_gene: TRBV4-1; d_gene: .; j_gene: TRBJ1-2
CDR3nt: TGTGCCAGCAGCGTAGGCATCTCGACTGAAGCTTTCTTT; CDR3aa: CASSVGISTEAFF; abundance: few; v_gene: TRBV9; d_gene: .; j_gene: TRBJ1-1
CDR3nt: TGTGCCAGCAGTTTATCCACGACAGGGCAAGAGACCCAGTACTTC; CDR3aa: CASSLSTTGQETQYF; abundance: .; v_gene: TRBV27; d_gene: TRBD1; j_gene: TRBJ2-5
CDR3nt: TGTGCCAGCAGCTCACCATTGACAGGGTTAAACTACGAGCAGTACTTC; CDR3aa: CASSSPLTGLNYEQYF; abundance: .; v_gene: TRBV6-6; d_gene: TRBD1; j_gene: TRBJ2-7
CDR3nt: TGTGCCAGCAGTTACTTCACTCAGAACACCGGGGAGCTGTTTTTT; CDR3aa: CASSYFTQNTGELFF; abundance: .; v_gene: TRBV6-5; d_gene: .; j_gene: TRBJ2-2
CDR3nt: TGTGCCAGCAGGGACAGGGACTGGGGCTATGGCTACACCTTC; CDR3aa: CASRDRDWGYGYTF; abundance: .; v_gene: TRBV28; d_gene: TRBD1; j_gene: TRBJ1-2
CDR3nt: TGTGCCAGCAGTGGGACAGGGTGGGATACGCAGTATTTT; CDR3aa: CASSGTGWDTQYF; abundance: .; v_gene: TRBV2; d_gene: TRBD1; j_gene: TRBJ2-3
CDR3nt: TGCGCCAGCAGTCACACGGACTTGCCAATTGGGGCAGATACGCAGTATTTT; CDR3aa: CASSHTDLPIGADTQYF; abundance: .; v_gene: TRBV23-1; d_gene: .; j_gene: TRBJ2-3
CDR3nt: TGTGCCAGCAGTACTTCTAGCGTACACACAGATACGCAGTATTTT; CDR3aa: CASSTSSVHTDTQYF; abundance: .; v_gene: TRBV6-5; d_gene: .; j_gene: TRBJ2-3
CDR3nt: TGCGCCAGCAGCCTGAACCCGGGACTAGCGGGGTACGAGCAGTACTTC; CDR3aa: CASSLNPGLAGYEQYF; abundance: .; v_gene: TRBV5-1; d_gene: TRBD2; j_gene: TRBJ2-7
CDR3nt: TGCAGCGTTTTGGGGGTGAACACTGAAGCTTTCTTT; CDR3aa: CSVLGVNTEAFF; abundance: .; v_gene: TRBV29-1; d_gene: .; j_gene: TRBJ1-1
CDR3nt: TGTGCCAGCAGCTTGGGTGAGCTGCGACTGGCAACTGATCAGCCCCAGCATTTT; CDR3aa: CASSLGELRLATDQPQHF; abundance: .; v_gene: TRBV5-6; d_gene: .; j_gene: TRBJ1-5
CDR3nt: TGCAGCGTCCAAGCGCTTGGGGGCCGCACTGAAGCTTTCTTT; CDR3aa: CSVQALGGRTEAFF; abundance: .; v_gene: TRBV29-1; d_gene: .; j_gene: TRBJ1-1
CDR3nt: TGTGCCAGCAGTCGTACAGCCGGGACTAGATATGAGCAGTTCTTC; CDR3aa: CASSRTAGTRYEQFF; abundance: .; v_gene: TRBV6-5; d_gene: TRBD2; j_gene: TRBJ2-1
CDR3nt: TGCGCCAGCAGCCAAGTTCTAGCGGGGGGATTCAATGAGCAGTTCTTC; CDR3aa: CASSQVLAGGFNEQFF; abundance: .; v_gene: TRBV4-1; d_gene: TRBD2; j_gene: TRBJ2-1
CDR3nt: TGTGCCAGCAGGACTGACGCCGATGAAAAACTGTTTTTT; CDR3aa: CASRTDADEKLFF; abundance: .; v_gene: TRBV6-5; d_gene: .; j_gene: TRBJ1-4
CDR3nt: TGTGCCAGCAGTGACAGGGGCCGGGAGGACGAGCAGTACTTC; CDR3aa: CASSDRGREDEQYF; abundance: .; v_gene: TRBV2; d_gene: .; j_gene: TRBJ2-7